The entry below describes one T cell receptor (beta chain). Its specificity is not known. The data are from a study of Ad26.COV2.S vaccination and SARS-CoV-2 variants. Across the whole study: Administration of Ad26.COV2.S was intramuscular, either once or twice 56 days apart. Whole-study findings and limits: Substantial breadth in spike-specific CD8+ and CD4+ T cell responses was reportedly seen after vaccination.

Specified treatment: about 20 received Ad26.COV2.S at low or high dose, single or two shots; a few received placebo; per-sample allocation not given. Samples came from day 63 after the first vaccine or placebo injection. The protocol was immunoSEQ multiplex PCR, while the TCRdb copy is restricted to in-frame clones and leaves out a portion. In the table there are under 500,000 clones, over 80% of which are singletons. The source material was peripheral blood, sampled in a trial of Ad26.COV2.S vaccine versus placebo. The sequence was collected from a person aged 18-65 years who received the Ad26.COV2.S COVID-19 vaccine or a placebo.

Here the CDR3 DNA reads TGTGCCAGCAGCTTGCCTGTGGCAGAGACCCAGTACTTC. It specifies CASSLPVAETQYF. The chain links TRBV5-4 to TRBJ2-5; D is undetermined. Per the germline V gene, CDR1 is SGHNT and CDR2 is YYREEE (reference sequence). This CDR3 has 13 amino acids. V was clipped by 1 base and J by 4 bases, with 8 bases between them.